These 6 T cell receptor beta chains originate from one sample sequenced in a study of shared clonotypes between healthy human individuals. Libraries were prepared by immunoSEQ multiplex PCR; TCRdb keeps only in-frame clonotypes and omits some of them. The sample holds millions of clones, 85% to 95% seen once. CD45RO-negative, CCR7-selected cells formed the naive CD8 fraction, which excluded terminally differentiated effector memory CD45RA+ cells. Sequencing was done on a sample of naive CD8+ T cells sorted from blood. These TCRs come from a man aged 18 to 29 in good health.

This chain joins TRBV27 and TRBJ2-7; a possible D gene is TRBD1 (6 bases). The CDR3 covers 14 residues. V lost 2 bases, J lost 5 bases, and 13 bases lay in between. Germline V gene data show CDR1 as MNHEY and CDR2 as SMNVEV (reference sequence). The CDR3 nucleotides read TGTGCCAGCAGTTTAACAGGGAACCTTGACGAGCAGTACTTC. Translation: CASSLTGNLDEQYF.

About this clone itself: This sample includes further DNA sequences coding for the same CDR3. The chain links TRBV9 to TRBJ1-5; D gene unclear. CDR3 size: 14 residues. Trimming stripped 0 bases from V and 0 bases from J, with 4 bases between. Germline V gives CDR1 SGDLS, CDR2 YYNGEE. The CDR3 is CASSVDVSNQPQHF. Here the CDR3 DNA reads TGTGCCAGCAGCGTAGATGTTAGCAATCAGCCCCAGCATTTT.

This chain uses TRBV11-2 with TRBJ1-1; 7 bases line up with TRBD1. The CDR3 contains 15 residues. The V and J ends lost 5 bases and 1 base, in that order; junction bases with no gene match: 7. Looked up from germline, CDR1 is SGHAT and CDR2 is FQNNGV. The CDR3 nucleotides read TGTGCCAGCAGCGATGACCCAGGGGGGAACACTGAAGCTTTCTTT. This sequence encodes CASSDDPGGNTEAFF. The full variable domain, completed using reference TRBV11-2 and TRBJ1-1, is EAGVAQSPRYKIIEKRQSVAFWCNPISGHATLYWYQQILGQGPKLLIQFQNNGVVDDSQLPKDRFSAERLKGVDSTLKIQPAKLEDSAVYLCASSDDPGGNTEAFFGQGTRLTVV.

This sequence joins TRBV7-2 and TRBJ2-7; D unresolved. V lost 4 bases to trimming and J lost 4 bases, with 17 bases between them. Germline lookup yields CDR1 SGHTA and CDR2 FQGNSA. The CDR3 length is 15 residues. The CDR3 sequence is CASSSPTLPPYEQYF. In nucleotides, the CDR3 is TGTGCCAGCAGCTCCCCGACCTTGCCCCCGTACGAGCAGTACTTC. Using reference TRBV7-2 and TRBJ2-7 for the parts outside the CDR3, the full variable domain is GAGVSQSPSNKVTEKGKDVELRCDPISGHTALYWYRQSLGQGLEFLIYFQGNSAPDKSGLPSDRFSAERTGGSVSTLTIQRTQQEDSAVYLCASSSPTLPPYEQYFGPGTRLTVT.

The chain links TRBV27 to TRBJ1-1; 8 positions agree with TRBD1. This CDR3 has 13 amino acids. Trimming removed 3 bases from V and 7 bases from J; junction bases left unmatched: 4. The germline CDR1 and CDR2 sequences are MNHEY and SMNVEV (reference sequence). CDR3 coding DNA: TGTGCCAGCAGTTTCGGACAGGGCGTTGAAGCTTTCTTT. Translating gives CASSFGQGVEAFF.

The CDR3 region has the DNA TGTGCCAGCAGCCCAGGACAGGTCGGGCGTGATCAGCCCCAGCATTTT. As protein: CASSPGQVGRDQPQHF. The chain is built from TRBV7-9 and TRBJ1-5; 7 nucleotides align to TRBD1. Germline V gives CDR1 SEHNR, CDR2 FQNEAQ (reference sequence). This CDR3 comprises 16 residues. Unmatched junction bases numbered 12, after V lost 5 bases and J lost 5 bases.